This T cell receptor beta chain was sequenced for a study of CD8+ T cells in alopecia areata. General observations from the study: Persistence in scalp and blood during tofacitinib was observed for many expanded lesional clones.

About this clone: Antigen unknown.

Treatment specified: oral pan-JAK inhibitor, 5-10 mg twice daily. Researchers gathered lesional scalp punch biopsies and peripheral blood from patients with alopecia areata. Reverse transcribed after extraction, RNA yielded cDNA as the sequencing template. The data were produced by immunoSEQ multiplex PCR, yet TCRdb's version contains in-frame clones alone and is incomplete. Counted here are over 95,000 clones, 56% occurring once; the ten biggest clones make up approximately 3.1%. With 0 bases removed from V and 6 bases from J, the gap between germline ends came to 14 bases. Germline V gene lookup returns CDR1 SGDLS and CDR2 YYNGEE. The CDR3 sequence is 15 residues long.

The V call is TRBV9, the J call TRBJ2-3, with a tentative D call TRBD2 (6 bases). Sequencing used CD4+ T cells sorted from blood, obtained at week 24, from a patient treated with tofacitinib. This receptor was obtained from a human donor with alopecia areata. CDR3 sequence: CASSVGLDGRDTQYF. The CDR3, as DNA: TGTGCCAGCAGCGTAGGACTAGACGGACGCGATACGCAGTATTTT. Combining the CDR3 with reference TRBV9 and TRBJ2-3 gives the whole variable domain DSGVTQTPKHLITATGQRVTLRCSPRSGDLSVYWYQQSLDQGLQFLIQYYNGEERAKGNILERFSAQQFPDLHSELNLSSLELGDSALYFCASSVGLDGRDTQYFGPGTRLTVL.